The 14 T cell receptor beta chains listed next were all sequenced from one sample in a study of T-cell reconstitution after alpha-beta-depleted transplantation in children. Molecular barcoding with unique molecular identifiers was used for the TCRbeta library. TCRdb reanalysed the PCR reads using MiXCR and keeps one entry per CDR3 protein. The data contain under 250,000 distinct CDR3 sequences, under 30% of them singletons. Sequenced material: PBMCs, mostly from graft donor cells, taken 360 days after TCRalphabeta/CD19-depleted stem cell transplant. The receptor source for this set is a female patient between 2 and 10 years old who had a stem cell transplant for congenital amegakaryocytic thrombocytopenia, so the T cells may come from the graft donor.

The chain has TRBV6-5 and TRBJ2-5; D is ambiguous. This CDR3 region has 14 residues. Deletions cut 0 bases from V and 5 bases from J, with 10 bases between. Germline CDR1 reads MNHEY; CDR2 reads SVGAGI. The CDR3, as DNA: TGTGCCAGCAGTTACTCGAGTGGGGTCGAGACCCAGTACTTC. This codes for CASSYSSGVETQYF.

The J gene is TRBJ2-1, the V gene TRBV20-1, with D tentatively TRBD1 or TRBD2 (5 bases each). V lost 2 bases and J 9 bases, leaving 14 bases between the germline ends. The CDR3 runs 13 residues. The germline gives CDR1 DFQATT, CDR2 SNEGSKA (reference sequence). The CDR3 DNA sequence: TGCAGTGCTAGATCCCCAATGAGGGGTGAGCAGTTCTTC. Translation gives CSARSPMRGEQFF.

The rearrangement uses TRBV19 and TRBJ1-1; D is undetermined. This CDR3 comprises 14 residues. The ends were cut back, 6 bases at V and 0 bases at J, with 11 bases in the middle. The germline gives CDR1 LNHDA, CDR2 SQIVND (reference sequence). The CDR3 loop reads CASSTVPLNTEAFF. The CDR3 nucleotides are TGTGCCAGTAGCACCGTGCCCTTGAACACTGAAGCTTTCTTT.

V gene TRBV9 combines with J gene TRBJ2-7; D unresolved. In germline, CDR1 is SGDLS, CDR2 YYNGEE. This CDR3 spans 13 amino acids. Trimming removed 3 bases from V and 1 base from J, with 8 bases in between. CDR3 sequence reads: CASSAHGSYEQYF. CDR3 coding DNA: TGTGCCAGCAGCGCTCACGGATCCTACGAGCAGTACTTC.

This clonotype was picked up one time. The CDR3 nucleotides are TGTGCCAGCAGCCTACAGGACAGCCGGGGCTACACCTTC. As protein: CASSLQDSRGYTF. The chain uses TRBV3-1 and TRBJ1-2; D is perhaps TRBD1 (6 bases). V was shortened by 4 bases and J by 8 bases, with 14 bases between the two germline ends. The CDR3 runs 13 residues. The V gene's germline CDR1 is LGHDT and CDR2 YNNKEL (reference sequence). The variable domain in full, with the rest retrieved from reference TRBV3-1 and TRBJ1-2, is DTAVSQTPKYLVTQMGNDKSIKCEQNLGHDTMYWYKQDSKKFLKIMFSYNNKELIINETVPNRFSPKSPDKAHLNLHINSLELGDSAVYFCASSLQDSRGYTFGSGTRLTVV.

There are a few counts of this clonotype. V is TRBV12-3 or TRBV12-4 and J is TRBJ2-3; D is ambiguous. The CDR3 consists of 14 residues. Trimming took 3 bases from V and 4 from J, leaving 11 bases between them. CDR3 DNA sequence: TGTGCCAGCAGTTTGAGTATACACGCAGATACGCAGTATTTT. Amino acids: CASSLSIHADTQYF.

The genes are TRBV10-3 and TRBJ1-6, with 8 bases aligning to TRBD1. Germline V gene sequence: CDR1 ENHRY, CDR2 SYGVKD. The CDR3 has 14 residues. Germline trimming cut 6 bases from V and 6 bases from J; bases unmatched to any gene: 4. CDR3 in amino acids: CAIRGQASNSPLHF. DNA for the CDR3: TGTGCCATCAGGGGACAGGCATCTAATTCACCCCTCCACTTT.

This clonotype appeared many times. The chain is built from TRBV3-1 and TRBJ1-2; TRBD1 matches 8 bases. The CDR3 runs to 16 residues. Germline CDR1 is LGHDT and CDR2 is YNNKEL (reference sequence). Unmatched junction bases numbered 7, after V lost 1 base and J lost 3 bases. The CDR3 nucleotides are TGTGCCAGCAGCCAAGGAATGGACAGGGTGTACTATGGCTACACCTTC. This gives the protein CASSQGMDRVYYGYTF.

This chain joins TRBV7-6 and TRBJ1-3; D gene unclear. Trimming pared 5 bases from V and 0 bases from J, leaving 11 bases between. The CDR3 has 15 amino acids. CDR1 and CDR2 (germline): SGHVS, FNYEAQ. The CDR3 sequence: CASSDTAFSGNTIYF. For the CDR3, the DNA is TGTGCCAGCAGCGACACAGCGTTCTCTGGAAACACCATATATTTT.

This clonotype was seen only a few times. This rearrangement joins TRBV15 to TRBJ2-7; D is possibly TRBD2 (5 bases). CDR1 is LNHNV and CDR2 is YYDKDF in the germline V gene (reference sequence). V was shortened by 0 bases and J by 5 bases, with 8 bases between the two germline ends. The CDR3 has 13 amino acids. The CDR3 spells CATSREPRDEQYF. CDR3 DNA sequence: TGTGCCACCAGCAGAGAACCGAGGGACGAGCAGTACTTC. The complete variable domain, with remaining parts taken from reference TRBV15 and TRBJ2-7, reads DAMVIQNPRYQVTQFGKPVTLSCSQTLNHNVMYWYQQKSSQAPKLLFHYYDKDFNNEADTPDNFQSRRPNTSFCFLDIRSPGLGDTAMYLCATSREPRDEQYFGPGTRLTVT.

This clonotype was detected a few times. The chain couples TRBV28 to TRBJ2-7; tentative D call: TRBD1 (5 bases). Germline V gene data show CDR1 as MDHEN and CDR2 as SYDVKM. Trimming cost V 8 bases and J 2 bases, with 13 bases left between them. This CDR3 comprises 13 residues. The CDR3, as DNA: TGTGCCAGCCTAGGGGCAGGAGCCTACGAGCAGTACTTC. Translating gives CASLGAGAYEQYF.

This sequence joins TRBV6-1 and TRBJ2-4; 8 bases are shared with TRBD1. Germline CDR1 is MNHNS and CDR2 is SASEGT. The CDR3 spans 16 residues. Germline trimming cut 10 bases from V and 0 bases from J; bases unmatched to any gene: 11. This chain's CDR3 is CATGEQGVKAKNIQYF. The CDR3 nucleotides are TGTGCCACGGGCGAACAGGGGGTAAAAGCCAAAAACATTCAGTACTTC.

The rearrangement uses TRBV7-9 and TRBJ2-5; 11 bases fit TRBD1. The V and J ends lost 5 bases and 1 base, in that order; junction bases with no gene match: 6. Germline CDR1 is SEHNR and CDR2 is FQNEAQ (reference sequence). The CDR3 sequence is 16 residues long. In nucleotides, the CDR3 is TGTGCCAGCAGCCTCCGGGACAGGGGGACCCAAGAGACCCAGTACTTC. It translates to CASSLRDRGTQETQYF.

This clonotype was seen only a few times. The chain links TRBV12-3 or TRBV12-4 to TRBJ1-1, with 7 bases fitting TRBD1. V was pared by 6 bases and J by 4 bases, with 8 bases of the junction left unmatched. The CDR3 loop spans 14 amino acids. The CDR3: CASSLTGVSTEAFF. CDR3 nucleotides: TGTGCCAGCAGCCTTACAGGGGTGAGCACTGAAGCTTTCTTT.